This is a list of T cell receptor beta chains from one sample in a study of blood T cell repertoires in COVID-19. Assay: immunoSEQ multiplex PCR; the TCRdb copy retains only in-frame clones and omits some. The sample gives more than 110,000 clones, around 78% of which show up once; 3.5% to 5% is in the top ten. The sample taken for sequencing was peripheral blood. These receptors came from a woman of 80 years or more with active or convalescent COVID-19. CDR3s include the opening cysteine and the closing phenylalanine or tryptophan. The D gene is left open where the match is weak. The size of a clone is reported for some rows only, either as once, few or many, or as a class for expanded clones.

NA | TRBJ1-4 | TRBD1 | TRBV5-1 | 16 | CASSLDGTGANEKLFF | TGCGCCAGCAGCTTGGACGGGACAGGGGCTAATGAAAAACTGTTTTTT
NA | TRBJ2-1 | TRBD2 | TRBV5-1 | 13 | CASTLAGENEQFF | TGCGCCAGTACTCTAGCGGGGGAAAATGAGCAGTTCTTC
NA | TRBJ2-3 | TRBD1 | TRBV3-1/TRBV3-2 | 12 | CASSQGDRRQYF | TGTGCCAGCAGCCAAGGGGACAGACGCCAGTATTTT
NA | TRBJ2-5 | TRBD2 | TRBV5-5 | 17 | CASSPILTSSLQETQYF | TGTGCCAGCAGCCCTATACTGACTAGCAGTTTACAAGAGACCCAGTACTTC
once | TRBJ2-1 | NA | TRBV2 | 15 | CASSEARGVNNEQFF | TGTGCCAGCAGTGAAGCGCGGGGCGTTAACAATGAGCAGTTCTTC
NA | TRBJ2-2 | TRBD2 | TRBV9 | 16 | CASSVWTSGITGELFF | TGTGCCAGCAGCGTGTGGACTAGCGGGATCACCGGGGAGCTGTTTTTT
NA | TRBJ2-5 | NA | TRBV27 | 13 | CASSLSLVETQYF | TGTGCCAGCAGTTTGTCCCTAGTTGAGACCCAGTACTTC
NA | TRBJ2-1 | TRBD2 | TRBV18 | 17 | CASSPRLSKEGLAGQFF | TGTGCCAGCTCACCACGGCTTTCCAAAGAAGGGCTAGCGGGGCAGTTCTTC
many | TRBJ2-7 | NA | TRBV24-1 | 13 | CATRSRDTYEQYF | TGTGCCACCCGCTCCCGGGACACATACGAGCAGTACTTC
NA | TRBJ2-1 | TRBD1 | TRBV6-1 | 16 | CASSDKQGISYNEQFF | TGTGCCAGCAGTGACAAACAGGGGATCTCCTACAATGAGCAGTTCTTC
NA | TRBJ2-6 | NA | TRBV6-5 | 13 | CGMGEPGANVLTF | TGTGGGATGGGCGAGCCTGGGGCCAACGTCCTGACTTTC
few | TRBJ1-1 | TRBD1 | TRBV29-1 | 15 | CSVSGTGAMNTEAFF | TGCAGCGTATCTGGGACAGGGGCAATGAACACTGAAGCTTTCTTT
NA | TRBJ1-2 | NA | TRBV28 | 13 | CASRASGLYGYTF | TGTGCCAGCAGGGCTTCAGGCCTCTATGGCTACACCTTC
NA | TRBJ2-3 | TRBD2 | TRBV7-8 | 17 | CASSPLAGGISTDTQYF | TGTGCCAGCAGCCCCCTAGCGGGGGGGATTAGCACAGATACGCAGTATTTT
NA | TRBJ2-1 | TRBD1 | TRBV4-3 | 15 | CASSQYRGTYNEQFF | TGCGCCAGCAGCCAGTACAGGGGGACCTACAATGAGCAGTTCTTC
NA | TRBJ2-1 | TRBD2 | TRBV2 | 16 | CASTAGRAASYNEQFF | TGTGCCAGCACCGCCGGGAGGGCAGCGTCCTACAATGAGCAGTTCTTC
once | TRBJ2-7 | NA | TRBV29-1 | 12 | CSVRGTSYEQYF | TGCAGCGTTAGGGGCACGTCCTACGAGCAGTACTTC
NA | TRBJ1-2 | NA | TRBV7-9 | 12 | CASSLGGRGYTF | TGTGCCAGCAGCTTAGGGGGGCGCGGCTACACCTTC
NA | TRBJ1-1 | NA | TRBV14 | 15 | CASSQPRGGATEAFF | TGTGCCAGCAGCCAGCCCCGGGGGGGGGCGACTGAAGCTTTCTTT
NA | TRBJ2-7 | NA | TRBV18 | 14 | CASSPRGGGYEQYF | TGTGCCAGCTCCCCGAGAGGGGGGGGGTACGAGCAGTACTTC
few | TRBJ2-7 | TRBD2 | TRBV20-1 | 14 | CSASRRAGAYEQYF | TGCAGTGCTAGTCGCCGTGCGGGGGCCTACGAGCAGTACTTC
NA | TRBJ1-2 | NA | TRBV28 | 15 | CASSGDWQGNYGYTF | TGTGCCAGCAGTGGGGATTGGCAGGGTAACTATGGCTACACCTTC
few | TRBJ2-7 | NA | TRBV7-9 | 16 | CASSSDMAGVPYEQYF | TGTGCCAGCAGCTCCGATATGGCAGGGGTTCCCTACGAGCAGTACTTC
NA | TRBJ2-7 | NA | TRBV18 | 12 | CASSPELSEQYF | TGTGCCAGCTCACCTGAGCTTAGCGAGCAGTACTTC
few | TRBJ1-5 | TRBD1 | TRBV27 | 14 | CASSLQGDNQPQHF | TGTGCCAGCAGTTTACAGGGGGACAATCAGCCCCAGCATTTT
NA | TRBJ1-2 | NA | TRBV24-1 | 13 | CATSQQGAYGYTF | TGTGCCACCAGTCAACAGGGAGCCTATGGCTACACCTTC
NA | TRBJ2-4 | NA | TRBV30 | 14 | CAWSRGQAKNIQYF | TGTGCCTGGAGTAGGGGTCAGGCCAAAAACATTCAGTACTTC
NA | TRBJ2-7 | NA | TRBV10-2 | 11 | CASSQGYEQYF | TGCGCCAGCAGTCAGGGCTACGAGCAGTACTTC
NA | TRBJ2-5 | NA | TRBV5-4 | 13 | CASSTGLMETQYF | TGTGCCAGCAGCACGGGACTGATGGAGACCCAGTACTTC
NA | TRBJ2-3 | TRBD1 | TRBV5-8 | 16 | CASSLAGTGITDTQYF | TGTGCCAGCAGCTTGGCTGGGACAGGGATCACAGATACGCAGTATTTT
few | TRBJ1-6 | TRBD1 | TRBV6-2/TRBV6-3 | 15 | CASSPLGQDNSPLHF | TGTGCCAGCAGTCCCCTTGGACAGGATAATTCACCCCTCCACTTT
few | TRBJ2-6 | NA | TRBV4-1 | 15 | CASSLPGSGANVLTF | TGCGCCAGCAGCCTTCCAGGGTCTGGGGCCAACGTCCTGACTTTC
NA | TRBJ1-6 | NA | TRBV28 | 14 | CASSLGRYNSPLHF | TGTGCCAGCAGTTTAGGCAGGTATAATTCACCCCTCCACTTT
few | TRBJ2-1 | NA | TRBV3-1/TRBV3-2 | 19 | CASSQESVWGDLSIDEQFF | TGTGCCAGCAGCCAAGAAAGTGTATGGGGAGATCTCAGTATCGATGAGCAGTTCTTC
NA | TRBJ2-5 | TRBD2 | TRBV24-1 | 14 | CATGSSGSQETQYF | TGTGCCACAGGGTCTAGCGGGAGTCAAGAGACCCAGTACTTC